One sample yielded the 28 T cell receptor beta chains listed below, sequenced in a study of blood T cell repertoires in COVID-19. Profiling relied on immunoSEQ multiplex PCR, and the TCRdb table lists in-frame clones only, not all of them. In the table there are around 170,000 clones, roughly 90% of which are singletons. What was sequenced was peripheral blood. The receptors were sampled from a man aged 60 to 75 with acute or convalescent COVID-19.

This chain uses TRBV6-5 with TRBJ1-2; the match to TRBD1 covers 8 bases. With V trimmed by 3 bases and J by 3 bases, 6 bases remained unmatched. Germline V lookup: CDR1 MNHEY, CDR2 SVGAGI. The length of the CDR3 is 15 residues. CDR3 loop: CASSYTPDRDYGYTF. The CDR3 nucleotides read TGTGCCAGCAGTTATACGCCGGACAGGGACTATGGCTACACCTTC.

This clone occurred once. The rearrangement links TRBV12-5 to TRBJ1-1; 11 nucleotides match TRBD1. Germline CDR1 is LGHNT and CDR2 is FRNRAP. The CDR3 extends over 18 amino acids. After removal of 1 base from V and 1 base from J, the junction contained 8 bases not matched to a gene. The CDR3 is CASGLGRTGGAGNTEAFF. CDR3 DNA sequence: TGTGCTAGTGGTTTGGGGAGGACAGGGGGCGCAGGGAACACTGAAGCTTTCTTT. The full variable domain, its missing parts supplied by reference TRBV12-5 and TRBJ1-1, is DARVTQTPRHKVTEMGQEVTMRCQPILGHNTVFWYRQTMMQGLELLAYFRNRAPLDDSGMPKDRFSAEMPDATLATLKIQPSEPRDSAVYFCASGLGRTGGAGNTEAFFGQGTRLTVV.

CDR3 sequence reads: CAWSVGTANSPLHF. CDR3 sequence (DNA): TGTGCCTGGAGTGTGGGGACAGCAAATTCACCCCTCCACTTT. The gene calls are TRBV30 and TRBJ1-6; 7 bases are shared with TRBD1. Germline lookup yields CDR1 GTSNPN and CDR2 SVGIG (reference sequence). The V and J ends lost 0 bases and 7 bases, in that order; junction bases with no gene match: 3. The CDR3 contains 14 residues.

The chain uses TRBV18 and TRBJ1-2; D not certain. This CDR3 is 15 amino acids long. The germline V gene encodes CDR1 KGHSH and CDR2 LQKENI. Trimming took 0 bases from V and 4 from J, leaving 12 bases between them. This CDR3 reads CASSPPGREFYGYTF. The CDR3 DNA reads TGTGCCAGCTCACCACCAGGGAGAGAGTTCTATGGCTACACCTTC.

The J gene is TRBJ1-3, the V gene TRBV5-1, with D hard to call. Trimming pared 4 bases from V and 4 bases from J, leaving 15 bases between. The CDR3 runs 15 residues. CDR1 and CDR2 (germline): SGHRS, YFSETQ. The CDR3 DNA reads as TGCGCCAGCAGCCTGGCCGGAGCGGGAGGAAACACCATATATTTT. Translating it yields CASSLAGAGGNTIYF.

The chain is built from TRBV12-5 and TRBJ1-6, with TRBD1 matching over 9 bases. Per germline, CDR1 LGHNT and CDR2 FRNRAP. Trimming cost V 5 bases and J 9 bases; bases outside gene matches: 8. The CDR3 is 15 amino acids. In DNA form, the CDR3 reads TGTGCTAGTGGTCTGGGACAGGGTGCGGGTTCACCCCTCCACTTT. Its protein is CASGLGQGAGSPLHF.

The chain couples TRBV9 to TRBJ1-2; the D gene is possibly TRBD1 (5 bases). V was clipped by 2 bases and J by 4 bases, with 15 bases between them. The CDR3 runs 15 residues. Germline loops: CDR1 SGDLS, CDR2 YYNGEE. CDR3 amino acids: CASSVSHSGGYGYTF. The DNA of the CDR3 is TGTGCCAGCAGCGTCTCACACTCGGGGGGCTATGGCTACACCTTC.

This chain connects TRBV3-1 (or the pseudogene TRBV3-2) to TRBJ2-5, with TRBD1 matching 9 bases. The CDR3 runs 15 residues. Germline V gene data show CDR1 as LGHDT and CDR2 as YNNKEL (reference sequence). Trimming at V came to 2 bases and at J to 5 bases, leaving 6 bases not matched to a gene. The CDR3: CASSQRDRAWETQYF. As DNA, the CDR3 is TGTGCCAGCAGCCAAAGGGACAGGGCATGGGAGACCCAGTACTTC.

This clone has only one observation. V gene TRBV9 combines with J gene TRBJ1-2; 8 positions match TRBD1. The CDR3 sequence is 13 residues long. The V segment lost 6 bases and the J segment 4 bases; nucleotides outside the gene matches: 5. Germline V gene sequence: CDR1 SGDLS, CDR2 YYNGEE. The CDR3 bases are TGTGCCAGCAACCCAGGGGGCAGCTATGGCTACACCTTC. Protein product: CASNPGGSYGYTF. Combining the CDR3 with reference TRBV9 and TRBJ1-2 gives the whole variable domain DSGVTQTPKHLITATGQRVTLRCSPRSGDLSVYWYQQSLDQGLQFLIQYYNGEERAKGNILERFSAQQFPDLHSELNLSSLELGDSALYFCASNPGGSYGYTFGSGTRLTVV.

The chain uses TRBV27 and TRBJ1-2; D call uncertain. The CDR3 totals 14 residues. Trimming pared 6 bases from V and 4 bases from J, leaving 15 bases between. Germline assignment: CDR1 MNHEY and CDR2 SMNVEV (reference sequence). CDR3 residues: CASREGGKGYGYTF. For the CDR3, the DNA is TGTGCCAGCAGGGAGGGAGGAAAAGGCTATGGCTACACCTTC.

J is TRBJ1-1 and V is TRBV9; D is perhaps TRBD1 (5 bases). The CDR3 is made up of 15 amino acids. Germline V gene lookup returns CDR1 SGDLS and CDR2 YYNGEE. V lost 3 bases and J 0 bases, leaving 12 bases between the germline ends. The CDR3 sequence: CASSASTEMNTEAFF. The CDR3 region has the DNA TGTGCCAGCAGCGCTTCGACAGAAATGAACACTGAAGCTTTCTTT.

The chain uses TRBV9 and TRBJ1-2; D unclear. V was pared by 4 bases and J by 1 base, with 8 bases between. This CDR3 is built from 13 residues. Germline-derived CDR1 and CDR2 are SGDLS and YYNGEE. The CDR3 protein is CASSSFSNYGYTF. The CDR3, as DNA: TGTGCCAGCAGCTCCTTTAGTAACTATGGCTACACCTTC.

The chain employs TRBV6-2 or TRBV6-3 and TRBJ2-3, with TRBD2 matching over 9 bases. V shed 5 bases and J 7 bases; nucleotides not matched to a gene: 10. Germline values: CDR1 MNHEY, CDR2 SVGEGT. The CDR3 runs 15 residues. The CDR3 coding sequence is TGTGCCAGCAGTCCGCGGACTAGCGAGGTATATACGCAGTATTTT. Translation: CASSPRTSEVYTQYF.

This clone was counted only a few times. The J gene is TRBJ2-2, the V gene TRBV7-2; 9 bases line up with TRBD1. The CDR3 has 16 amino acids. The germline CDR1 and CDR2 sequences are SGHTA and FQGNSA. V lost 5 bases to trimming and J lost 2 bases; unmatched junction nucleotides: 6. DNA of the CDR3: TGTGCCAGCAGCCTGACAGGGGGGGGTAACACCGGGGAGCTGTTTTTT. Encoded protein: CASSLTGGGNTGELFF.

This chain uses TRBV6-2 or TRBV6-3 with TRBJ1-5, with D perhaps TRBD1 (5 bases). The V end was cut by 0 bases, the J end by 6 bases, with 12 bases between. The germline V gene has CDR1 MNHEY and CDR2 SVGEGT. The CDR3 covers 15 residues. The DNA for the CDR3 is TGTGCCAGCAGTTACTCGTCCCAGGGAAGTCAGCCCCAGCATTTT. Its protein is CASSYSSQGSQPQHF.

The CDR3 loop is CATNRRVTEAFF. CDR3 DNA sequence: TGTGCCACCAATAGGCGGGTCACTGAAGCTTTCTTT. The rearrangement links TRBV2 to TRBJ1-1, with no clear D. Germline V CDR1 and CDR2: SNHLY, FYNNEI. CDR3 size: 12 residues. With 10 bases removed from V and 4 bases from J, the gap between germline ends came to 13 bases.

The chain has TRBV7-9 and TRBJ2-3; TRBD2 agrees at 8 bases. V shed 1 base, J shed 4 bases, and the junction held 7 bases outside the gene matches. Germline V gene data show CDR1 as SEHNR and CDR2 as FQNEAQ (reference sequence). The CDR3 is 16 residues long. The DNA of the CDR3 is TGTGCCAGCAGCTTAGGCGGGGGGCTTGGGCCAGATACGCAGTATTTT. Its protein is CASSLGGGLGPDTQYF.

This rearrangement joins TRBV7-3 to TRBJ1-1; TRBD1 matches 12 bases. The CDR3 is 17 residues long. Germline-derived CDR1 and CDR2 are SGHTA and FQGTGA. Trimming at V came to 5 bases and at J to 5 bases, leaving 12 bases not matched to a gene. The CDR3 nucleotides are TGTGCCAGCAGCCCCGGGACAGGGGGCAATTTGGGGACTGAAGCTTTCTTT. Amino acids: CASSPGTGGNLGTEAFF. Full variable domain (outside the CDR3, taken from reference TRBV7-3 and TRBJ1-1): GAGVSQTPSNKVTEKGKYVELRCDPISGHTALYWYRQSLGQGPEFLIYFQGTGAADDSGLPNDRFFAVRPEGSVSTLKIQRTERGDSAVYLCASSPGTGGNLGTEAFFGQGTRLTVV.

The rearrangement uses TRBV27 and TRBJ1-2, with D maybe TRBD1 (6 bases). The V end was cut by 6 bases, the J end by 5 bases, with 19 bases between. The CDR3 loop spans 15 amino acids. The germline CDR1 and CDR2 sequences are MNHEY and SMNVEV (reference sequence). CDR3 residues: CASSFRDTGWYGYTF. The CDR3 DNA reads as TGTGCCAGCAGCTTCCGGGACACAGGCTGGTATGGCTACACCTTC.

The rearrangement joins TRBV11-3 to TRBJ2-1, with D maybe TRBD2 (5 bases). V gave up 5 bases and J gave up 5 bases, with 16 bases separating them. This CDR3 contains 15 residues. Per the germline V gene, CDR1 is SGHNT and CDR2 is YENEEA. In DNA form, the CDR3 reads TGTGCCAGCAGCCCGAACGCAGCGGCTAACAATGAGCAGTTCTTC. It yields the protein CASSPNAAANNEQFF.

The chain couples TRBV18 to TRBJ1-5; 9 nucleotides agree with TRBD1. The germline gives CDR1 KGHSH, CDR2 LQKENI. Trimming cost V 3 bases and J 6 bases; bases outside gene matches: 3. The CDR3 runs 14 residues. CDR3 DNA: TGTGCCAGCTCACCGGGACAGGGTAGTCAGCCCCAGCATTTT. Amino acids: CASSPGQGSQPQHF.

The table lists this clone with a few counts. V and J are TRBV7-9 and TRBJ1-2; TRBD1 aligns across 12 bases. CDR3 length: 19 amino acids. Per the germline V gene, CDR1 is SEHNR and CDR2 is FQNEAQ (reference sequence). With V trimmed by 0 bases and J by 8 bases, 16 bases remained unmatched. CDR3 loop: CASSLAEGTGGWYFPGYTF. The CDR3 region has the DNA TGTGCCAGCAGCTTAGCGGAGGGGACAGGGGGCTGGTATTTTCCCGGCTACACCTTC.

The CDR3 sequence: CASSYNRFSYEQYV. CDR3 sequence (DNA): TGTGCCAGCAGTTACAACAGGTTCTCCTACGAGCAGTACGTC. V and J are TRBV6-2 or TRBV6-3 and TRBJ2-7, with D possibly being TRBD1 (5 bases). This CDR3 comprises 14 residues. CDR1 and CDR2 (germline): MNHEY, SVGEGT. V lost 2 bases and J 0 bases, leaving 8 bases between the germline ends.

The chain uses TRBV18 and TRBJ1-3, with 11 bases lining up with TRBD1. The CDR3 has 16 amino acids. Germline V CDR1 and CDR2: KGHSH, LQKENI. V was pared by 4 bases and J by 0 bases, with 2 bases of the junction left unmatched. CDR3 sequence: CASSRGQGASGNTIYF. The CDR3 DNA reads as TGTGCCAGCTCACGAGGACAGGGGGCCTCTGGAAACACCATATATTTT.

The chain is built from TRBV19 and TRBJ1-1; no clear D gene. This CDR3 has 13 amino acids. V was cut by 4 bases and J by 0 bases, with 6 bases left in between. In germline, CDR1 is LNHDA, CDR2 SQIVND (reference sequence). The CDR3 is CASSTQLNTEAFF. The CDR3 DNA is TGTGCCAGTAGTACGCAGTTGAACACTGAAGCTTTCTTT.

The chain combines TRBV18 with TRBJ1-2; 10 positions match TRBD1. The CDR3 has 15 amino acids. The germline V gene has CDR1 KGHSH and CDR2 LQKENI. The J segment lost 3 bases and the V segment lost 3 bases, leaving 4 bases of the junction unmatched. CDR3 sequence (DNA): TGTGCCAGCTCACCTGGGACAGGGGAAGACTATGGCTACACCTTC. This translates into CASSPGTGEDYGYTF.

J is TRBJ1-2 and V is TRBV19; D may be TRBD1 (5 bases). The germline gives CDR1 LNHDA, CDR2 SQIVND (reference sequence). This CDR3 region has 18 residues. Trimming removed 4 bases at V and 2 bases at J, with 23 bases between. CDR3 in DNA: TGTGCCAGTAGTAACGTCCGTGGGCAGGGTCAATTGAACTATGGCTACACCTTC. As protein: CASSNVRGQGQLNYGYTF. The variable domain in full, completed from reference TRBV19 and TRBJ1-2, reads DGGITQSPKYLFRKEGQNVTLSCEQNLNHDAMYWYRQDPGQGLRLIYYSQIVNDFQKGDIAEGYSVSREKKESFPLTVTSAQKNPTAFYLCASSNVRGQGQLNYGYTFGSGTRLTVV.

This chain joins TRBV28 and TRBJ1-5, with 7 bases lining up with TRBD1. This CDR3 spans 14 amino acids. V trimming: 10 bases; J trimming: 7 bases; junction bases outside the gene matches: 13. Per the germline V gene, CDR1 is MDHEN and CDR2 is SYDVKM. This CDR3 is CAIRTGFESQPQHF. As DNA, the CDR3 is TGTGCCATCCGGACAGGTTTCGAGAGCCAGCCCCAGCATTTT.